This TCR beta chain comes out of a study of OX40 agonist ivuxolimab in advanced cancers. Study summary: Dosing consisted of intravenous ivuxolimab at 0.01 to 10 mg/kg every 2 weeks.

V was pared by 4 bases and J by 1 base, with 6 bases of the junction left unmatched. Germline CDR1 and CDR2: SGHAT and FQDESV (reference sequence). This CDR3 is 16 amino acids long. Measured with immunoSEQ multiplex PCR; TCRdb has only the in-frame clones, and not every one. The table has around 150,000 clones, roughly nine tenths seen once. At baseline, cycle 4 day 1, and cycle 7 day 1, blood was sampled. Specimen: CD4+ or CD8+ T cells sorted from blood, collected in a trial of the OX40 agonist ivuxolimab. The chain carries TRBV11-1 and TRBJ2-1; 8 positions match TRBD1. This sequence originates from an adult with an advanced solid tumor such as melanoma, head and neck, liver or kidney cancer. CDR3 sequence: CASSSATGGSYNEQFF. The CDR3 nucleotides are TGTGCCAGCAGCTCCGCCACAGGGGGGTCCTACAATGAGCAGTTCTTC.